This T cell receptor beta chain comes out of a study of regulatory T cells in long-lasting Graves disease. Overall study findings and caveats: Because few samples were included, accuracy may have been lower. Tissue studied was limited to peripheral blood, excluding thyroid tissue.

The sample's time point: persistent/refractory GD, antithyroid drugs over 5 years with positive TRAb. The TCR library used RNA extracted from PBMCs. This clonotype was observed a handful of times. Its antigen is as yet unknown. Construction of the TCR beta libraries employed iRepertoire HTBI primers in conjunction with Arm-PCR of CDR3 regions. TCRdb passed the multiplex PCR reads through MiXCR, listing each CDR3 protein once. The profile shows about 460,000 distinct CDR3 sequences, about 20% of them singletons. The origin of this receptor is a female donor with Graves disease. The specimen was peripheral blood mononuclear cells (PBMCs), collected when the disease was refractory, from a patient treated with antithyroid drugs.

The CDR3: CASSLDLYSDTQYF. The CDR3 DNA reads TGTGCCAGCAGCTTAGATCTTTATTCAGATACGCAGTATTTT. This chain connects TRBV11-2 to TRBJ2-3; no reliable D call. This CDR3 region has 14 residues. Per germline, CDR1 SGHAT and CDR2 FQNNGV. Trimming left V 0 bases short and J 4 bases short, with 8 bases between.